The source of this TCR beta chain is a study of graft-versus-host responses after intestinal transplantation (dated by TCRdb to the early 2020s). Study-level background: Recipients received multivisceral, liver-intestinal, or isolated intestinal transplants. After intestinal transplantation, graft-versus-host and host-versus-graft alloreactive T cell clones in the graft, circulation and bone marrow were tracked using bulk TCR-beta CDR3 sequencing. Instead of going to the commercial service, samples from a few later patients were sequenced in-house on an Illumina MiSeq and processed with MiXCR. A peak of at least 4% donor T cells among recipient peripheral blood mononuclear cells was the definition used for donor T cell macrochimerism. Every recipient was given anti-thymocyte globulin induction, followed by around three years of maintenance tacrolimus and steroids. To identify alloreactive clones, pre-transplant mixed lymphocyte reaction products were sequenced and compared with unstimulated pre-transplant donor and recipient T cells. Of the 20 to 30 intestinal transplant recipients enrolled in the cohort, one of whom was a retransplant, a few patients without pretransplant specimens were excluded. Results and caveats for the whole study, not just this receptor: Early after transplant, peak levels of circulating GvH clones were associated with declines in HvG clones. The relatively low number and heterogeneity of intestinal transplant patients limited the conclusions. GvH clones were found in recipient bone marrow, and some of the GvH clones appeared earlier in ileal mucosa or blood, which is consistent with an intestinal mucosal origin. Patients with donor T cell macrochimerism had high GvH to HvG T cell clonal ratios in their allografts.

From the germline V gene, CDR1 is SQVTM and CDR2 is ANQGSEA. From its cysteine to its phenylalanine, the CDR3 spans 13 amino acids. The read is trimmed to its CDR3 DNA, 39 bases read in frame from base 1. V was cut back by 6 bases and J by 8 bases, leaving a gap of 16 bases between them. With respect to this clone: The antigen it recognizes is unknown. There are no base qualities to consult, and no much larger clone falls within one base.

Blood samples were collected up to 4 times in the first month after transplant and then at least monthly when available. Libraries were made using the immunoSEQ multiplex PCR assay. High-throughput TCR-beta CDR3 sequencing of genomic DNA from most patients was performed by Adaptive Biotechnologies. Under the source paper's analysis protocol: Adaptive's ImmunoSEQ software was the source of the TCR sequencing data for fewer than 20 patients, while three other patients were processed with MiXCR and VDJtools. CDR3 nucleotide sequences shared by donor and recipient were removed because the origin of these sequences could not be assigned. Alloreactive clones required at least 2-fold expansion over unstimulated cells and minimum CFSE-low frequency of 0.002% (template counts) or 0.001% (read counts). Clones were considered mappable if detected in sequenced pre-transplant spleen, lymph node, or MLR CFSE-low populations of the donor or recipient. Cumulative frequency of alloreactive clones was calculated as a percentage of all sequences weighted by copy number. This is the immuneACCESS table as TCRdb keeps it, with only in-frame sequences that have V and J called. A part of the clones is gone; compared with another copy, unresolved V genes explain less than half, and the rest is unexplained. That table furnishes V, J and clone size, whereas the DNA furnished D and trimming. In this sample the table shows 40,000 or so clones, roughly four fifths of which occur a single time. Of the sample, 3.5% is held by the ten largest clones.

The material sequenced was PBMCs, taken roughly 34 months after transplant. This TCR was recovered from a human patient who received an intestinal transplant, so some T cells may come from the graft donor. The rearrangement joined TRBV29-1 to TRBJ1-4, with TRBD1 perhaps the D gene, on 5 matching bases. The CDR3 here reads CSVGGGVGEKLFF. The nucleotide sequence reads as follows: TGCAGCGTCGGGGGAGGGGTAGGCGAAAAACTGTTTTTT. Beyond the CDR3, the reference TRBV29-1 and TRBJ1-4 genes provide the residues; the full variable domain reads: SAVISQKPSRDICQRGTSLTIQCQVDSQVTMMFWYRQQPGQSLTLIATANQGSEATYESGFVIDKFPISRPNLTFSTLTVSNMSPEDSSIYLCSVGGGVGEKLFFGSGTQLSVL.